This paragraph covers one T cell receptor (beta chain) sequence. The data derive from a study of glioma-infiltrating T cells after dendritic cell vaccination. About the study: Patients received autologous tumor lysate-pulsed dendritic cell vaccination between about 2003 and 2012. Dendritic cell vaccine was injected intradermally three times, biweekly.

No glioblastoma patient carried an isocitrate dehydrogenase mutation. Method: immunoSEQ multiplex PCR; TCRdb's copy keeps in-frame clones and lacks some. The table shows 90,000 or so clones, with more than 75% occurring only once. Looked up from germline, CDR1 is MNHNS and CDR2 is SASEGT. Trimming took 2 bases from V and 7 from J, leaving 24 bases between them. The CDR3 sequence is 18 residues long. The gene calls are TRBV6-1 and TRBJ1-5; D is possibly TRBD1 (6 bases). The clonotype originates from a human donor with glioblastoma. Specimen: blood, collected before dendritic cell vaccination. The CDR3 reads CASSETFTGGLRGQPQHF. In DNA form, the CDR3 reads TGTGCCAGCAGTGAAACCTTTACAGGCGGGCTCAGGGGACAGCCCCAGCATTTT.